This T cell receptor beta chain was retrieved from a study of OX40 agonist ivuxolimab in advanced cancers. Across the study: Three patients had partial responses: one hepatocellular carcinoma, two cutaneous melanoma.

Autoimmune disease history or systemic immunosuppression meant exclusion. At baseline, cycle 4 day 1, and cycle 7 day 1, blood was sampled. Method: immunoSEQ multiplex PCR; TCRdb's copy keeps in-frame clones and lacks some. The sample contains about 54,000 clones, roughly 86% of which appear only once. Only one count was recorded for this clone. This CDR3 has 15 amino acids. CDR1 and CDR2 (germline): SGHRS, YFSETQ. With V trimmed by 0 bases and J by 6 bases, 3 bases remained unmatched. The rearrangement uses TRBV5-1 and TRBJ2-2; 9 bases map to TRBD1. This TCR derives from an adult with an advanced solid tumor such as melanoma, head and neck, liver or kidney cancer. The material sequenced was CD4+ or CD8+ T cells sorted from blood, taken in a trial of the OX40 agonist ivuxolimab. The CDR3 protein is CASSLGGQGAGELFF. The CDR3 coding sequence is TGCGCCAGCAGCTTGGGGGGACAGGGAGCCGGGGAGCTGTTTTTT.